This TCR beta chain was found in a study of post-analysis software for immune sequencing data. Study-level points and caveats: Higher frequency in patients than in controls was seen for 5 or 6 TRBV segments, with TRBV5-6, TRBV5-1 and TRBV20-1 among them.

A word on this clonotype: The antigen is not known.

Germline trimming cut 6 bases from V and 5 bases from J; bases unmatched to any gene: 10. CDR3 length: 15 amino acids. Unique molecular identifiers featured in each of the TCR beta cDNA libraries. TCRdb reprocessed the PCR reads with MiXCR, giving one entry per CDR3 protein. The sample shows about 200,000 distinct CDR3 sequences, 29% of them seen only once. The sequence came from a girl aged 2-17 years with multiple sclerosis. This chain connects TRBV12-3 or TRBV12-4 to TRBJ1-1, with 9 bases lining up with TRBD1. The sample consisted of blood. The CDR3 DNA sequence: TGTGCCAGCAGACCGACCGGGACAGGGAGGACTGAAGCTTTCTTT. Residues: CASRPTGTGRTEAFF.